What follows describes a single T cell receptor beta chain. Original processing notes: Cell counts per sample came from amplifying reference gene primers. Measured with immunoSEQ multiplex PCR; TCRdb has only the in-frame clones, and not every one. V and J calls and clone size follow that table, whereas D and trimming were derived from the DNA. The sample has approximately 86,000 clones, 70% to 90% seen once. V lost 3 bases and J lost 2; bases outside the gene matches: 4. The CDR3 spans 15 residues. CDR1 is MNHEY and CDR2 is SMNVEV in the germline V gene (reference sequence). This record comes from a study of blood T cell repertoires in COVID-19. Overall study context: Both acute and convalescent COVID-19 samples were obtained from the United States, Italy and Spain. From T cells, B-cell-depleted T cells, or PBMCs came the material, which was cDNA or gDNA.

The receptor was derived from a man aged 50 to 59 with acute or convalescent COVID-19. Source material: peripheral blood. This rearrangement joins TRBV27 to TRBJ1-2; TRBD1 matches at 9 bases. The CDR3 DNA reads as TGTGCCAGCAGTTTCTACAGGGGGCAAAACTATGGCTACACCTTC. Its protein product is CASSFYRGQNYGYTF.